The rows below give T cell receptor beta chains drawn from one sample of a study of T cells in Graves' hyperthyroidism and ophthalmopathy. Each CDR3 protein is one row after TCRdb ran MiXCR on the multiplex PCR reads. Altogether about 610,000 distinct CDR3 sequences are present, more than 15% being singletons, with the ten largest covering roughly 3.5%. Sequencing was performed on blood. Source of these receptors: a woman between 35 and 50 years old with Graves' ophthalmopathy. Each CDR3 is given with its conserved first and last residue. The order of the fields is D gene, V gene, J gene, clone size, CDR3 protein, CDR3 DNA. A D gene is named only where the DNA matches it firmly. Size values are once, few and many counts, or a class for expanded clones, and some rows have none.

D: -; V: TRBV2; J: TRBJ2-1; size: few; CDR3: CASSEREKGEQFF; DNA: TGTGCCAGCAGTGAAAGGGAGAAGGGTGAGCAGTTCTTC
D: TRBD2; V: TRBV9; J: TRBJ2-3; size: many; CDR3: CASSASGRGADTQYF; DNA: TGTGCCAGCAGCGCTAGCGGGAGGGGGGCAGATACGCAGTATTTT
D: -; V: TRBV11-2; J: TRBJ2-1; size: many; CDR3: CASSPSPRTYNEQFF; DNA: TGTGCCAGCAGCCCTTCCCCTAGGACTTACAATGAGCAGTTCTTC
D: TRBD2; V: TRBV20-1; J: TRBJ2-2; size: -; CDR3: CSAEAPTTSGGVTGELFF; DNA: TGCAGTGCTGAAGCTCCCACTACTAGCGGGGGAGTCACCGGGGAGCTGTTTTTT
D: -; V: TRBV28; J: TRBJ1-5; size: many; CDR3: CASSGYTAPNQPQHF; DNA: TGTGCCAGCAGTGGGTATACAGCTCCTAATCAGCCCCAGCATTTT
D: -; V: TRBV30; J: TRBJ2-1; size: many; CDR3: CAWVHPLSNEQFF; DNA: TGTGCCTGGGTGCATCCGCTCAGCAATGAGCAGTTCTTC
D: TRBD2; V: TRBV2; J: TRBJ2-1; size: many; CDR3: CASRPTSGATYNEQFF; DNA: TGTGCCAGCAGACCAACGAGCGGGGCAACCTACAATGAGCAGTTCTTC
D: TRBD2; V: TRBV2; J: TRBJ2-3; size: few; CDR3: CASSKLAGVTDTQYF; DNA: TGTGCCAGCAGTAAACTAGCGGGGGTCACAGATACGCAGTATTTT
D: -; V: TRBV6-2/TRBV6-3; J: TRBJ1-6; size: many; CDR3: CASSYASSAQGPLHF; DNA: TGTGCCAGCAGTTACGCCTCCTCCGCACAGGGTCCCCTCCACTTT
D: -; V: TRBV5-1; J: TRBJ1-1; size: -; CDR3: CASSSQRVASSEAFF; DNA: TGCGCCAGCAGCTCCCAAAGAGTAGCTAGCAGTGAAGCTTTCTTT
D: TRBD1; V: TRBV9; J: TRBJ1-1; size: few; CDR3: CASSAQGTGTTEAFF; DNA: TGTGCCAGCAGCGCCCAAGGGACAGGGACCACTGAAGCTTTCTTT
D: -; V: TRBV7-9; J: TRBJ2-7; size: few; CDR3: CASSIVHEQYF; DNA: TGTGCCAGCAGCATTGTCCACGAGCAGTACTTC
D: -; V: TRBV28; J: TRBJ1-6; size: few; CDR3: CASSKAGGPNSPLHF; DNA: TGTGCCAGCAGCAAGGCAGGAGGGCCAAATTCACCCCTCCACTTT
D: -; V: TRBV10-3; J: TRBJ2-2; size: few; CDR3: CAISESTQRTVNTGELFF; DNA: TGTGCCATCAGTGAGTCGACTCAGCGGACGGTGAACACCGGGGAGCTGTTTTTT